This T cell receptor (beta chain) was observed in a study of cytomegalovirus exposure and HLA in healthy donors. For the study at large: In terms of ancestry, the Caucasian-associated cluster contained roughly 81% of the roughly 400 genotyped donors. Study-level results: Researchers reported in a later analysis that a missense DCLRE1C variant was tied to TCR beta V- and J-gene trimming. Later work found that TCR association rates differed between HLA loci; DRB1 had the most and HLA-C the fewest.

The PCR ran on 60 Vbeta and 13 Jbeta primers. TCRdb's copy holds only in-frame clones and misses some; the assay was immunoSEQ multiplex PCR. The table lists approximately 150,000 clones, roughly 79% of them singletons, with roughly 1.5% in the top ten. As concerns this clone: Its antigen remains unidentified.

Germline V gene lookup returns CDR1 SGHDT and CDR2 YYEEEE. Trimming removed 5 bases at V and 2 bases at J, with 14 bases between. The CDR3 covers 14 residues. The sample was PBMCs. This TCR derives from a woman aged 18-29 years in good health and CMV-seronegative. The V and J genes are TRBV5-6 and TRBJ2-7; tentative D call: TRBD1 (5 bases). This CDR3 is CASSPLGRPYEQYF. DNA for the CDR3: TGTGCCAGCAGTCCCCTGGGGCGCCCCTACGAGCAGTACTTC. Filled out from reference TRBV5-6 and TRBJ2-7, the complete variable domain reads DAGVTQSPTHLIKTRGQQVTLRCSPKSGHDTVSWYQQALGQGPQFIFQYYEEEERQRGNFPDRFSGHQFPNYSSELNVNALLLGDSALYLCASSPLGRPYEQYFGPGTRLTVT.